Listed here are 17 T cell receptor beta chains from one sample, sequenced in a study of cytomegalovirus exposure and HLA in healthy donors. Primers: 60 Vbeta forward and 13 Jbeta reverse. Measured with immunoSEQ multiplex PCR; TCRdb has only the in-frame clones, and not every one. The sample yields hundreds of thousands of clones, more than 85% seen once. The sample comprised PBMCs. All receptors come from a woman aged 18-29 years in good health and CMV-seronegative.

This clone has just one count. The rearrangement links TRBV7-2 to TRBJ1-1; D remains ambiguous. Trimming cost V 3 bases and J 9 bases, with 14 bases left between them. The CDR3 is made up of 13 amino acids. Germline V gene lookup returns CDR1 SGHTA and CDR2 FQGNSA. Written as DNA, the CDR3 is TGTGCCAGCAGCTTCGTTTGGGGAGGCCAAGCTTTCTTT. Amino acids: CASSFVWGGQAFF.

This sequence joins TRBV25-1 and TRBJ1-1; possibly TRBD1 for D (5 bases). Germline V gene sequence: CDR1 MGHDK, CDR2 SYGVNS. The CDR3 runs to 16 residues. V was cut by 6 bases and J by 2 bases, with 19 bases left in between. CDR3 nucleotides: TGTGCCAGCAGCTCCGGGACTGCCTTTCTAAACACTGAAGCTTTCTTT. Translated, it gives CASSSGTAFLNTEAFF. The full variable domain, rest sourced from reference TRBV25-1 and TRBJ1-1, is EADIYQTPRYLVIGTGKKITLECSQTMGHDKMYWYQQDPGMELHLIHYSYGVNSTEKGDLSSESTVSRIRTEHFPLTLESARPSHTSQYLCASSSGTAFLNTEAFFGQGTRLTVV.

This chain connects TRBV5-1 to TRBJ2-1, with 14 nucleotides matching TRBD2. The CDR3 covers 14 residues. Germline V gene lookup returns CDR1 SGHRS and CDR2 YFSETQ. J gave up 14 bases and V 0 bases, and 4 bases lay outside the gene matches. DNA of the CDR3: TGCGCCAGCAGCTTGGAGACTAGCGGGGGGGCTAAGTTCTTC. This sequence encodes CASSLETSGGAKFF. Filled out from reference TRBV5-1 and TRBJ2-1, the complete variable domain reads KAGVTQTPRYLIKTRGQQVTLSCSPISGHRSVSWYQQTPGQGLQFLFEYFSETQRNKGNFPGRFSGRQFSNSRSEMNVSTLELGDSALYLCASSLETSGGAKFFGPGTRLTVL.

V gene TRBV5-5 combines with J gene TRBJ1-1; D possibly corresponds to TRBD1 (5 bases). Trimming cost V 0 bases and J 4 bases, with 13 bases left between them. CDR1 is SGHKS and CDR2 is YYEKEE in the germline V gene (reference sequence). The CDR3 runs 15 residues. The CDR3 sequence: CASSLESVRATEAFF. The CDR3, as DNA: TGTGCCAGCAGCTTGGAATCGGTCAGGGCCACTGAAGCTTTCTTT.

The chain employs TRBV7-9 and TRBJ1-4; D is perhaps TRBD1 (5 bases). V was shortened by 2 bases and J by 2 bases, with 9 bases between the two germline ends. CDR1 is SEHNR and CDR2 is FQNEAQ in the germline V gene (reference sequence). This CDR3 has 15 amino acids. This CDR3 is CASSLYTGTNEKLFF. The CDR3 DNA is TGTGCCAGCAGCTTATATACAGGCACTAATGAAAAACTGTTTTTT. Using reference TRBV7-9 and TRBJ1-4 for the parts outside the CDR3, the full variable domain is DTGVSQNPRHKITKRGQNVTFRCDPISEHNRLYWYRQTLGQGPEFLTYFQNEAQLEKSRLLSDRFSAERPKGSFSTLEIQRTEQGDSAMYLCASSLYTGTNEKLFFGSGTQLSVL.

V usage is TRBV7-9 and J usage is TRBJ1-4; D call uncertain. The CDR3 sequence is 14 residues long. With 3 bases removed from V and 2 bases from J, the gap between germline ends came to 7 bases. Germline CDR1 SEHNR, CDR2 FQNEAQ (reference sequence). The CDR3 spells CASSFRGTNEKLFF. The DNA of the CDR3 is TGTGCCAGCAGCTTCAGAGGTACTAATGAAAAACTGTTTTTT.

The sample holds one count of this clone. The V call is TRBV2, the J call TRBJ2-7; 10 nucleotides match TRBD2. Trimming cost V 8 bases and J 7 bases; bases outside gene matches: 8. The CDR3 spans 13 residues. The germline V gene has CDR1 SNHLY and CDR2 FYNNEI. The CDR3 reads CASLLAGANEQYF. The CDR3 nucleotides read TGTGCCAGCTTGCTAGCGGGAGCAAATGAGCAGTACTTC.

The chain has TRBV7-2 and TRBJ2-3; 7 positions agree with TRBD1. Trimming at V came to 5 bases and at J to 0 bases, leaving 8 bases not matched to a gene. The CDR3 consists of 16 residues. From germline, CDR1 is SGHTA and CDR2 FQGNSA. Here the CDR3 reads CASSARQGTSTDTQYF. The CDR3 DNA follows: TGTGCCAGCAGCGCCCGACAGGGAACTAGCACAGATACGCAGTATTTT.

The chain combines TRBV4-2 with TRBJ2-3; D is unresolved. The CDR3 is made up of 15 amino acids. In germline, CDR1 is LGHNA, CDR2 YNFKEQ. V was cut by 3 bases and J by 2 bases, with 12 bases left in between. The DNA of the CDR3 is TGTGCCAGCAGCCAGATAATGGCGGACACAGATACGCAGTATTTT. Residues: CASSQIMADTDTQYF.

The J gene is TRBJ2-7, the V gene TRBV18; TRBD1 aligns across 8 bases. Germline lookup yields CDR1 KGHSH and CDR2 LQKENI. The CDR3 is 16 amino acids. J lost 2 bases, V lost 0 bases, and 6 bases had no gene match. CDR3 sequence: CASSPPGTGRAYEQYF. CDR3 DNA sequence: TGTGCCAGCTCACCACCCGGGACAGGAAGAGCCTACGAGCAGTACTTC.

This clone was counted between two and nine times. The V gene is TRBV5-1, the J gene TRBJ2-5, with TRBD1 matching over 7 bases. Unmatched junction bases numbered 7, after V lost 4 bases and J lost 4 bases. The CDR3 is 14 residues long. Germline V lookup: CDR1 SGHRS, CDR2 YFSETQ. The chain's CDR3 is CASSVDRLGETQYF. CDR3 bases: TGCGCCAGCAGCGTGGACAGGTTAGGAGAGACCCAGTACTTC.

The V and J genes are TRBV27 and TRBJ2-3; TRBD2 matches 8 bases. Unmatched junction bases numbered 11, after V lost 3 bases and J lost 3 bases. Germline CDR1 is MNHEY and CDR2 is SMNVEV (reference sequence). The CDR3 spans 17 residues. CDR3 residues: CASSLSSGSAATDTQYF. The CDR3 region has the DNA TGTGCCAGCAGTTTGTCAAGCGGGAGCGCCGCAACAGATACGCAGTATTTT.

The chain has TRBV6-1 and TRBJ1-1; no firm D call. This CDR3 spans 13 amino acids. Trimming removed 2 bases from V and 4 bases from J, with 8 bases in between. Germline V lookup: CDR1 MNHNS, CDR2 SASEGT. The chain's CDR3 is CASSETGSTEAFF. For the CDR3, the DNA is TGTGCCAGCAGTGAAACGGGGAGCACTGAAGCTTTCTTT.

The chain has TRBV15 and TRBJ1-2; no clear D. The V end was cut by 0 bases, the J end by 7 bases, with 18 bases between. Germline CDR1 LNHNV, CDR2 YYDKDF (reference sequence). The CDR3 is made up of 16 amino acids. The chain's CDR3 is CATSRDPGRSDGGYTF. The CDR3 DNA reads as TGTGCCACCAGCAGAGATCCAGGCCGATCCGATGGTGGCTACACCTTC.

Details on this clone: A junction boundary mismatches the germline segment, possibly from a read error. Here the CDR3 reads CSSSSPGRVGGNEQFF. CDR3 sequence (DNA): TGTTCCAGCAGCTCCCCCGGGCGGGTAGGAGGCAATGAGCAGTTCTTC. The chain is built from TRBV7-9 and TRBJ2-1; TRBD2 is a possible D gene (5 bases). Germline V CDR1 and CDR2: SEHNR, FQNEAQ (reference sequence). This CDR3 contains 16 residues.

This clone was counted only a few times. This chain links TRBV19 with TRBJ2-5, with a possible D match to TRBD1 (5 bases). The J call is doubtful: the DNA matches TRBJ2-7 better. Germline assignment: CDR1 LNHDA and CDR2 SQIVND (reference sequence). CDR3 length: 14 amino acids. CDR3 sequence reads: CASGPRQGSYEQYF. The CDR3 coding sequence is TGTGCCAGTGGCCCCCGGCAGGGCTCTTACGAGCAGTACTTC.

This clone was seen only once. The chain is built from TRBV2 and TRBJ2-5; D is ambiguous. The CDR3 length is 12 residues. Germline loops: CDR1 SNHLY, CDR2 FYNNEI. The V end lost 6 bases, the J end lost 4 bases, and 9 bases lay between the germline ends. CDR3 region: CASSYQRETQYF. The CDR3 DNA follows: TGTGCCAGCAGCTACCAGCGAGAGACCCAGTACTTC. The full variable domain, completed using reference TRBV2 and TRBJ2-5, is EPEVTQTPSHQVTQMGQEVILRCVPISNHLYFYWYRQILGQKVEFLVSFYNNEISEKSEIFDDQFSVERPDGSNFTLKIRSTKLEDSAMYFCASSYQRETQYFGPGTRLLVL.